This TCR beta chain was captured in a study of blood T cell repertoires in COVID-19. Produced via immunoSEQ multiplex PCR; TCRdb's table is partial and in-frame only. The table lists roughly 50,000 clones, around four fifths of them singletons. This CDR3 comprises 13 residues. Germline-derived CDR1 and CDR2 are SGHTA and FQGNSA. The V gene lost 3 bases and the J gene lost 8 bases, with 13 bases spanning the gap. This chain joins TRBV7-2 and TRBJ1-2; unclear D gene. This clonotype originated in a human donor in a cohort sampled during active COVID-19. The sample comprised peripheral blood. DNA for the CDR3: TGTGCCAGCAGCTTTACTGAAGACACGGGCTACACCTTC. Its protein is CASSFTEDTGYTF.